Below are 3 T cell receptor beta chains sequenced from a single sample in a study of graft-versus-host responses after intestinal transplantation. Assay: immunoSEQ multiplex PCR; the TCRdb copy retains only in-frame clones and omits some. This sample has around 2,500 clones, with 85% to 95% found just once. Source: PBMCs, taken less than 20 days after intestinal transplant. These receptors came from a human patient who received an intestinal transplant, so some T cells may come from the graft donor.

Remarks on this clone: A junction boundary mismatches the germline segment, possibly from a read error. This rearrangement joins TRBV5-1 to TRBJ1-2; D unresolved. The V gene's germline CDR1 is SGHRS and CDR2 YFSETQ. The length of the CDR3 is 8 residues. The CDR3: CASIRVFF. The CDR3 DNA sequence: TGCGCCAGCATTCGGGTCTTCTTC.

The chain couples TRBV23-1 to TRBJ2-1; 14 bases are shared with TRBD2. TRBV23-1 is an ORF for which the function is uncertain. J lost 5 bases, V lost 4 bases, and 10 bases had no gene match. The CDR3 loop spans 18 amino acids. CDR3 loop: CASSRRTSGRSVDNEQFF. Written as DNA, the CDR3 is TGCGCCAGCAGTCGAAGGACTAGCGGGAGGAGTGTCGACAATGAGCAGTTCTTC.

The chain joins TRBV7-3 to TRBJ2-2, with TRBD2 matching 7 bases. The germline CDR1 and CDR2 sequences are SGHTA and FQGTGA. The V gene end was trimmed by 2 bases and the J gene end by 6 bases; junction bases not matched to a gene: 6. The CDR3 loop spans 15 amino acids. CDR3 loop: CASSLALRGAGELFF. CDR3 coding DNA: TGTGCCAGCAGCTTAGCCCTTCGGGGGGCCGGGGAGCTGTTTTTT.